The rows below give T cell receptor beta chains drawn from one sample of a study of CD8+ T cells in alopecia areata. Assay: immunoSEQ multiplex PCR; the TCRdb copy retains only in-frame clones and omits some. The table records over 60,000 clones, around 46% of them present only once. Material: CD8+ T cells sorted from blood, obtained at approximately week 36, from a patient treated with tofacitinib. The receptors were gathered from a human donor with alopecia areata. Both conserved end residues are part of each CDR3. Fields, in order: CDR3 protein, CDR3 DNA, D gene, CDR3 length, J gene, clone size, V gene. The D gene is left open where the match is weak. Size is omitted from some rows. Given values are once, few, many or a class for expanded clones.

CAWSQGVGLLRGETQYF | TGTGCCTGGAGTCAGGGGGTTGGCCTTCTCAGGGGGGAGACCCAGTACTTC | TRBD1 | 17 | TRBJ2-5 | - | TRBV30
CASSPSTGPYEQYF | TGTGCCAGCAGCCCGTCGACAGGACCCTACGAGCAGTACTTC | - | 14 | TRBJ2-7 | many | TRBV7-2
CSVEDPGVGYNEQFF | TGCAGCGTTGAAGATCCCGGGGTGGGGTACAATGAGCAGTTCTTC | - | 15 | TRBJ2-1 | - | TRBV29-1
CASSPAQGGETQYF | TGTGCCAGCAGCCCCGCGCAGGGCGGAGAGACCCAGTACTTC | - | 14 | TRBJ2-5 | - | TRBV7-9
CASSSIAGALTDTQYF | TGTGCCAGCAGCTCAATAGCGGGAGCCCTCACAGATACGCAGTATTTT | TRBD2 | 16 | TRBJ2-3 | - | TRBV7-9
CASSGGTGNYEQYF | TGTGCCAGTAGCGGAGGGACAGGGAATTACGAGCAGTACTTC | TRBD1 | 14 | TRBJ2-7 | - | TRBV19
CASSIGGNTEAFF | TGTGCCAGTAGTATTGGGGGGAACACTGAAGCTTTCTTT | - | 13 | TRBJ1-1 | once | TRBV19
CASSQDRQETQYF | TGCGCCAGCAGTCAAGACAGGCAAGAGACCCAGTACTTC | - | 13 | TRBJ2-5 | few | TRBV23-1
CAWSIRGYGYTF | TGTGCCTGGAGCATCCGGGGCTATGGCTACACCTTC | - | 12 | TRBJ1-2 | few | TRBV30
CASSTGTGATDTQYF | TGTGCCAGCAGTACCGGGACAGGGGCAACAGATACGCAGTATTTT | TRBD1 | 15 | TRBJ2-3 | - | TRBV7-9
CSVLDRASGANVLTF | TGCAGCGTCCTGGACAGGGCATCTGGGGCCAACGTCCTGACTTTC | TRBD1 | 15 | TRBJ2-6 | - | TRBV29-1
CASSQDLVQTSYNEQFF | TGCGCCAGCAGCCAAGATCTGGTACAAACCTCCTACAATGAGCAGTTCTTC | - | 17 | TRBJ2-1 | - | TRBV4-1
CASSFGQLNEQFF | TGTGCCAGCAGTTTCGGACAGCTCAATGAGCAGTTCTTC | - | 13 | TRBJ2-1 | - | TRBV27
CASSYGDGGTYEQYF | TGTGCCAGCAGTTACGGGGACGGGGGGACCTACGAGCAGTACTTC | TRBD2 | 15 | TRBJ2-7 | few | TRBV6-5
CAWDGSGNTIYF | TGTGCCTGGGATGGGTCTGGAAACACCATATATTTT | - | 12 | TRBJ1-3 | - | TRBV30
CASSQDRQGSEQYF | TGCGCCAGCAGCCAAGATCGGCAGGGGAGCGAGCAGTACTTC | - | 14 | TRBJ2-7 | few | TRBV4-3
CSVDVAGGPPYNEQFF | TGCAGCGTTGATGTTGCGGGCGGGCCCCCGTACAATGAGCAGTTCTTC | - | 16 | TRBJ2-1 | - | TRBV29-1
CASSFPNDSGGTYEQYF | TGTGCCAGCAGCTTCCCGAATGATAGCGGGGGTACCTACGAGCAGTACTTC | TRBD2 | 17 | TRBJ2-7 | - | TRBV11-2
CASSLSLGLYEQYF | TGTGCCAGCAGTTTAAGCCTAGGCCTCTACGAGCAGTACTTC | - | 14 | TRBJ2-7 | - | TRBV27
CASTTSTAPNQPQHF | TGTGCCAGCACCACCTCGACAGCACCTAATCAGCCCCAGCATTTT | - | 15 | TRBJ1-5 | few | TRBV6-1
CASSGTGSSGNTIYF | TGTGCCAGCAGCGGGACAGGGAGTTCTGGAAACACCATATATTTT | TRBD1 | 15 | TRBJ1-3 | - | TRBV9